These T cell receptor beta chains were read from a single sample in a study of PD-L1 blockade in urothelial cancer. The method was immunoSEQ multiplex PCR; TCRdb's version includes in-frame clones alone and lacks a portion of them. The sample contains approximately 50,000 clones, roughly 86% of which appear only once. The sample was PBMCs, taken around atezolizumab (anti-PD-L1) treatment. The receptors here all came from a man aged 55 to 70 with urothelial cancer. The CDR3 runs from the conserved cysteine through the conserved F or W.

CASSYQGDTEAFF TRBJ1-1 13 TRBV7-2
CASSSPNRYGYTF TRBJ1-2 13 TRBV7-6
CASSQVGLNQETQYF TRBJ2-5 15 TRBV4-2
CASTSPGQIYSNQPQHF TRBJ1-5 17 TRBV19
CASSQGASGNTIYF TRBJ1-3 14 TRBV19
CASSLVRGNYGYTF TRBJ1-2 14 TRBV5-6
CASSLGAGNYNEQFF TRBJ2-1 15 TRBV7-8
CASSPGSNQPQHF TRBJ1-5 13 TRBV5-4
CASSDRGFGELFF TRBJ2-2 13 TRBV2
CASSGGTTYEQYF TRBJ2-7 13 TRBV7-2
CATYRGGRDYGYTF TRBJ1-2 14 TRBV5-4
CASSLVRDNSPLHF TRBJ1-6 14 TRBV7-8
CASSSSTRFGYTF TRBJ1-2 13 TRBV11-2
CASRLRTDISDTQYF TRBJ2-3 15 TRBV5-1
CASRTGSVYGYTF TRBJ1-2 13 TRBV6-5
CASSLAETIEAFF TRBJ1-1 13 TRBV5-6
CSARQTGVAFF TRBJ1-1 11 TRBV20-1
CASSPGTGGSYEQYF TRBJ2-7 15 TRBV27
CASMVRNTGELFF TRBJ2-2 13 TRBV19
CASSVVGGGGMNEQFF TRBJ2-1 16 TRBV9
CASSETGGRGREQYF TRBJ2-7 15 TRBV7-2
CASRLAGNYGELFF TRBJ2-2 14 TRBV27
CASSPEQPGTGELFF TRBJ2-2 15 TRBV18
CASSLALTNSPLHF TRBJ1-6 14 TRBV5-1
CASSETGGGTEAFF TRBJ1-1 14 TRBV25-1
CASSQARDGYTF TRBJ1-2 12 TRBV4-2
CAWRTGMYGYTF TRBJ1-2 12 TRBV30
CASSLDSNGEAFF TRBJ1-1 13 TRBV11-3
CASSQQNSGGNTIYF TRBJ1-3 15 TRBV11-2